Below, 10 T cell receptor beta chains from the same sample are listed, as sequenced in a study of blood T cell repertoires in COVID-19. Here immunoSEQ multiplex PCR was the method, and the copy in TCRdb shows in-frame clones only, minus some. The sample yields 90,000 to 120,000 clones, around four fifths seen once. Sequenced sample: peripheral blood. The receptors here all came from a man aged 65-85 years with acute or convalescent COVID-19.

The CDR3 spells CASKSGYEQYF. The CDR3 region has the DNA TGTGCCAGCAAGAGCGGCTACGAGCAGTACTTC. This chain uses TRBV6-5 with TRBJ2-7; D may be TRBD2 (5 bases). Germline CDR1 MNHEY, CDR2 SVGAGI. V gave up 7 bases and J gave up 3 bases, with 7 bases separating them. The length of the CDR3 is 11 residues.

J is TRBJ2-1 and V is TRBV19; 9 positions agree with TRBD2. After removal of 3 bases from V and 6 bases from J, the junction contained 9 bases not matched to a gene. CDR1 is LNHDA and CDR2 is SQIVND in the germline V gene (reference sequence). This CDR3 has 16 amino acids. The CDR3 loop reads CASSIAGGGAPNEQFF. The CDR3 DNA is TGTGCCAGTAGTATCGCCGGCGGGGGGGCTCCCAATGAGCAGTTCTTC. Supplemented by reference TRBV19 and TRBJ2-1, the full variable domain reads DGGITQSPKYLFRKEGQNVTLSCEQNLNHDAMYWYRQDPGQGLRLIYYSQIVNDFQKGDIAEGYSVSREKKESFPLTVTSAQKNPTAFYLCASSIAGGGAPNEQFFGPGTRLTVL.

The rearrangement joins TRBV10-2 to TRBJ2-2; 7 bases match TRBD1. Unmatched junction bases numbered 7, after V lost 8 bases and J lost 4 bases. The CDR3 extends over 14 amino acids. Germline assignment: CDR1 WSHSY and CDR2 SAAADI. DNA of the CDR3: TGCGCCAGCGGGACGACAGGGACCACCGGGGAGCTGTTTTTT. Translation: CASGTTGTTGELFF.

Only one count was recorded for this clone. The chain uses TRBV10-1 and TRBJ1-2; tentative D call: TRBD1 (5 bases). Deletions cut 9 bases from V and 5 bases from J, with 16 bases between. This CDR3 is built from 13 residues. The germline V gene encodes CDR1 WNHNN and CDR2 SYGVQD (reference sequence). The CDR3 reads CASQRGTGYGYTF. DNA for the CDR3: TGCGCCAGTCAACGGGGGACTGGATATGGCTACACCTTC.

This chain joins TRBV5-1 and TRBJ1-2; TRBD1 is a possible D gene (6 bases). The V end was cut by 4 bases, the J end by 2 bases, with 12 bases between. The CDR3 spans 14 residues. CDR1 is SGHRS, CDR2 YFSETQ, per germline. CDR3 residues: CASSTGTPNYGYTF. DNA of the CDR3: TGCGCCAGCAGCACCGGGACACCAAACTATGGCTACACCTTC.

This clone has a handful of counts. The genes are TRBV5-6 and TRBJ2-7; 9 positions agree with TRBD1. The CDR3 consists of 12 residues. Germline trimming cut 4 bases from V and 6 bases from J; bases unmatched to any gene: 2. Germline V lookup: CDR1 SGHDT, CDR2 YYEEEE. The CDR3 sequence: CASSHRGREQYF. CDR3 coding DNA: TGTGCCAGCAGCCACAGGGGGCGCGAGCAGTACTTC. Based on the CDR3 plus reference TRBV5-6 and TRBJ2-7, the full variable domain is DAGVTQSPTHLIKTRGQQVTLRCSPKSGHDTVSWYQQALGQGPQFIFQYYEEEERQRGNFPDRFSGHQFPNYSSELNVNALLLGDSALYLCASSHRGREQYFGPGTRLTVT.

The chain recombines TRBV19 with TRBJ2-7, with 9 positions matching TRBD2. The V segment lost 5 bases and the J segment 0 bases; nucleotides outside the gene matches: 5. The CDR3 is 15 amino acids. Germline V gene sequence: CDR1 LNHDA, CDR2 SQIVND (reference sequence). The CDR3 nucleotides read TGTGCCAGTAGTGCAGGACTAGCGTTCTCCTACGAGCAGTACTTC. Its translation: CASSAGLAFSYEQYF.

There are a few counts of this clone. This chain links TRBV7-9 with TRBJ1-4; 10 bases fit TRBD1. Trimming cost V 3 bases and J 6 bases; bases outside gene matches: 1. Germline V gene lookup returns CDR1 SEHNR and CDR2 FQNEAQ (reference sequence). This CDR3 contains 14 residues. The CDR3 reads CASSLTGGDEKLFF. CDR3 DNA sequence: TGTGCCAGCAGCTTGACAGGGGGCGATGAAAAACTGTTTTTT.

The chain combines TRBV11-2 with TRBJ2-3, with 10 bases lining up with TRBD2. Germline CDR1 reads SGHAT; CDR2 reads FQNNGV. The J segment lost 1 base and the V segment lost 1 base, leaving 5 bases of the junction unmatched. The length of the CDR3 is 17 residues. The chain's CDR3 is CASSLVLAGARTDTQYF. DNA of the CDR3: TGTGCCAGCAGCTTAGTGCTAGCGGGGGCCCGCACAGATACGCAGTATTTT. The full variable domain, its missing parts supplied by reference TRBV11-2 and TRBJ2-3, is EAGVAQSPRYKIIEKRQSVAFWCNPISGHATLYWYQQILGQGPKLLIQFQNNGVVDDSQLPKDRFSAERLKGVDSTLKIQPAKLEDSAVYLCASSLVLAGARTDTQYFGPGTRLTVL.

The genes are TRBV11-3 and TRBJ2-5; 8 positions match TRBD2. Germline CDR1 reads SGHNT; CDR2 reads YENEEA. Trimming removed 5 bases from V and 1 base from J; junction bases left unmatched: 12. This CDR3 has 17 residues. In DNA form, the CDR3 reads TGTGCCAGCAGCCCCTCAGCCGGGGGGGCCGTCCAAGAGACCCAGTACTTC. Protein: CASSPSAGGAVQETQYF.